This T cell receptor (beta chain) was sequenced during a study of CD8+CD57+ T cells in acquired aplastic anemia (dated by TCRdb to the late 2010s). In terms of the full investigation: Extracted DNA from sorted CD4+ and CD8+ cells averaged 3.2 ug, ranging from roughly 0.17 to 27.4 ug. A CD8+CD57+ expansion meant a frequency higher than the mean frequency seen in healthy subjects.

Profiling of TCR beta VDJ combinations and CDR3 sequences used genomic DNA as the template. TCR repertoire sequencing was run on an Illumina HiSeq 2000. The authors' pipeline ran thus. TRBV/TRBJ rearrangement plots, CDR3 size and DJ length profiles, and Simpson's diversity index were used to assess repertoires. The immunodominant clone was defined as the most abundant DNA sequence in deep sequencing data. CDR3 amino acid sequences were checked for sharing across subjects and were also compared against the VDJdb database and published repertoires. TCRdb cleaned the public reads at Q25 with fastp, built clones with MiXCR and kept in-frame beta chains. Records with the same CDR3 protein are collapsed into one entry carrying the most frequent genes and DNA. None of the V and J calls come from the authors' own analysis; TCRdb made them. The sample records just over 200,000 distinct CDR3 sequences, 65% of which are singletons. The top ten constitute roughly 61% of the sample.

Summary of the overall study and its limitations: Twenty-nine CD8+ CDR3 sequences were found to be shared between patients and controls, but these sequences appeared to be highly expressed in patients and within the immunodominant clones of the patients. Patients and healthy controls showed no significant difference in CD8+ Simpson's diversity (P=0.060).

Flow cytometry had shown CD8+CD57+ cell expansion in the patients selected for sequencing. Every patient had a diagnosis of severe acquired aplastic anemia based on International Study of Aplastic Anemia and Agranulocytosis and Camitta criteria. No patient had received any therapy when blood was sampled. In the study, sorted CD4+ and CD8+ blood T cells from patients with severe aplastic anemia and from healthy subjects underwent deep sequencing of TCR repertoires. Patients were enrolled under clinicaltrials.gov protocols 00001620, 01623167, 00001397, 00071045, 00081523 and 00961064 in the USA. Ficoll-Paque density gradient centrifugation was used to isolate peripheral blood mononuclear cells. CD4+ and CD8+ T cells were sorted by FACS or magnetic beads before DNA extraction. About this clonotype itself: Its antigen remains undetermined. No base qualities exist here, and no much larger clone lies one base off it.

Including cysteine and phenylalanine, the CDR3 has 15 amino acids. Solely the CDR3 DNA is kept, with 45 bases framed from the first base. As encoded in the germline V gene (reference sequence), CDR1 is SEHNR while CDR2 is FQNEAQ. V loses 3 bases, J loses 0 bases, and the germline ends lie 11 bases apart. Source material: sorted CD4+, CD8+, or CD8+CD57+ T cells (not recorded which) from PBMCs. Rearrangement joined TRBV7-9 to TRBJ1-1, with the D gene not confidently named. This TCR was sampled from a human donor with aplastic anemia. The CDR3 is CASSLRQSMNTEAFF. The DNA reads as follows: TGTGCCAGCAGCTTGAGGCAGAGCATGAACACTGAAGCTTTCTTT.